The clone carrying this T cell receptor beta chain was observed at least ten times. Antigen unknown. TCRdb fed the RACE reads into MiXCR, producing one record per CDR3 protein. The data hold 300,000 to 450,000 distinct CDR3 sequences, with 4.8% observed a single time. Time point defined: patch test 1, 2 weeks after DPC sensitization. Treatment: therapeutic diphenylcyclopropenone sensitization with weekly scalp DPC. These data originate in a study of human T cells and chemical hapten exposure. Overall study: 0.01% DPC was applied to the upper back in patch tests, which were read at 6 days.

The ends were cut back, 0 bases at V and 6 bases at J, with 16 bases in the middle. CDR1 and CDR2 (germline): SGDLS, YYNGEE. This CDR3 region has 15 residues. Study conclusions and caveats: Expanded TCRs formed significantly more large CDR3 similarity clusters than controls.

This chain joins TRBV9 and TRBJ2-7, with D perhaps given as TRBD1 or TRBD2 (5 bases each). Sequenced here: whole blood, sampled in connection with sensitization to the hapten diphenylcyclopropenone (DPC). The TCR sequence derives from a woman in her 50s with alopecia areata. Some clones in this sample may be carry-over from other donors' samples. The CDR3 sequence: CASSVGTIIGGEQYF. For the CDR3, the DNA is TGTGCCAGCAGCGTAGGGACAATAATTGGGGGCGAGCAGTACTTC.